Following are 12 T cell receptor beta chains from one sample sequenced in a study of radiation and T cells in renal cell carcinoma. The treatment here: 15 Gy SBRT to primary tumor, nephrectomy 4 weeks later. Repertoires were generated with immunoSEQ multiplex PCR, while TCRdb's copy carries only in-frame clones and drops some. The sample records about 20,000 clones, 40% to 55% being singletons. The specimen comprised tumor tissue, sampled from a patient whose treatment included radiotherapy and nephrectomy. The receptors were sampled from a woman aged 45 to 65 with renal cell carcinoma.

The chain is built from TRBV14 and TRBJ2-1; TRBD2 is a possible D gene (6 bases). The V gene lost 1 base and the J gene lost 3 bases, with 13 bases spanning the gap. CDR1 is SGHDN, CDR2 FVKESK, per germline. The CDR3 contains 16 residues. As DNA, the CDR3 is TGTGCCAGCAGCCAAGGTTCCGGGAGACTCTACAATGAGCAGTTCTTC. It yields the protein CASSQGSGRLYNEQFF.

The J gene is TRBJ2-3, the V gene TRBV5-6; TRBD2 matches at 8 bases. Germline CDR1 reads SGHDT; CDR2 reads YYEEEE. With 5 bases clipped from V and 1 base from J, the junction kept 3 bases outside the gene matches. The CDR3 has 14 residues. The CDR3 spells CASRGRGGTDTQYF. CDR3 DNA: TGTGCCAGCAGAGGGCGGGGGGGCACAGATACGCAGTATTTT.

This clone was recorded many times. CDR3 nucleotides: TGTGCCAGCAGCTTGAGAGGCAATCAGCCCCAGCATTTT. Translation: CASSLRGNQPQHF. The rearrangement joins TRBV5-6 to TRBJ1-5; D unclear. This CDR3 comprises 13 residues. Deletions cut 1 base from V and 2 bases from J, with 4 bases between. Per the germline V gene, CDR1 is SGHDT and CDR2 is YYEEEE.

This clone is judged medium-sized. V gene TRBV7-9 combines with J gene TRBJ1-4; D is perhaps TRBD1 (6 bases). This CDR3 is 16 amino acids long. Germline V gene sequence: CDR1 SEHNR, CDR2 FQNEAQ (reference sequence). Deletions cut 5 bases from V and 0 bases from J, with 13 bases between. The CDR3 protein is CASSGERQATNEKLFF. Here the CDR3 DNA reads TGTGCCAGCAGCGGGGAAAGACAGGCAACTAATGAAAAACTGTTTTTT.

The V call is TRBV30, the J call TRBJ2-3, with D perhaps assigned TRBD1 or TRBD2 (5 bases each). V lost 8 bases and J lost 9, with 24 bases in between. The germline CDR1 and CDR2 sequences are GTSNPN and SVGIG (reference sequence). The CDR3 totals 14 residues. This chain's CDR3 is CAGVSGGTQGTQYF. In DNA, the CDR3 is TGTGCCGGGGTTAGTGGGGGAACTCAAGGAACGCAGTATTTT.

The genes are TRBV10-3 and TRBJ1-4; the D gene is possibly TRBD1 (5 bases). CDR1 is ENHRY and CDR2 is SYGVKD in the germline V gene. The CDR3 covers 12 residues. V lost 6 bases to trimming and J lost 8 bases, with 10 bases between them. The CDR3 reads CAISLEGEKLFF. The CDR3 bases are TGTGCCATCAGCTTAGAGGGGGAAAAACTGTTTTTT.

CDR3 residues: CASRFQRDNSPLHF. Written as DNA, the CDR3 is TGTGCCAGTAGGTTCCAGCGAGATAATTCACCCCTCCACTTT. The rearrangement joins TRBV19 to TRBJ1-6; D gene uncertain. With 6 bases removed from V and 5 bases from J, the gap between germline ends came to 11 bases. Per germline, CDR1 LNHDA and CDR2 SQIVND (reference sequence). The CDR3 runs to 14 residues.

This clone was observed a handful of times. In DNA form, the CDR3 reads TGTGCCAGTAGCCGAGGGGTTTTAACTGAAGCTTTCTTT. It translates to CASSRGVLTEAFF. The gene calls are TRBV19 and TRBJ1-1; tentative D call: TRBD1 (5 bases). The germline V gene encodes CDR1 LNHDA and CDR2 SQIVND (reference sequence). The V end was cut by 6 bases, the J end by 5 bases, with 13 bases between. The CDR3 runs 13 residues.

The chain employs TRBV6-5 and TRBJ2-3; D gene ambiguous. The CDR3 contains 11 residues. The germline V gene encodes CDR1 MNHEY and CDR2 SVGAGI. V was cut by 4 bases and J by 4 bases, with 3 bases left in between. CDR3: CASSLADTQYF. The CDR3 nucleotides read TGTGCCAGCAGTTTGGCAGATACGCAGTATTTT.

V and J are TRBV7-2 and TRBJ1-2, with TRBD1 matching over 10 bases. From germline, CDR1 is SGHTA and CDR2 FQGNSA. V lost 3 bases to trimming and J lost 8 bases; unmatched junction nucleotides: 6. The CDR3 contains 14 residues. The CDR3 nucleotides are TGTGCCAGCAGCTTTAGCCGGGACAGGGGCGGCTACACCTTC. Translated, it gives CASSFSRDRGGYTF. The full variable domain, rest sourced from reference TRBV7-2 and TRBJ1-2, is GAGVSQSPSNKVTEKGKDVELRCDPISGHTALYWYRQSLGQGLEFLIYFQGNSAPDKSGLPSDRFSAERTGGSVSTLTIQRTQQEDSAVYLCASSFSRDRGGYTFGSGTRLTVV.

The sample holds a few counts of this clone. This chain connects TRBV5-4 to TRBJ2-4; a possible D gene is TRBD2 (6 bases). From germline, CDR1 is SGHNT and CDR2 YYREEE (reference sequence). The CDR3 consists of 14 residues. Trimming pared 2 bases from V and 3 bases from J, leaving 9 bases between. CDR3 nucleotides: TGTGCCAGCAGCTTATCGGGAGACAAAAACATTCAGTACTTC. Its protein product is CASSLSGDKNIQYF.

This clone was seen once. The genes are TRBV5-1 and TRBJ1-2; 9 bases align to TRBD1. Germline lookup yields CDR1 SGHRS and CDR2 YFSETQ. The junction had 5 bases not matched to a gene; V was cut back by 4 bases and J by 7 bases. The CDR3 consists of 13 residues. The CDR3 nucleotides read TGCGCCAGCAGCACTGGGACAGGGCTTGGCTACACCTTC. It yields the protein CASSTGTGLGYTF.